These 26 T cell receptor beta chains originate from one sample sequenced in a study of cytomegalovirus exposure and HLA in healthy donors. Sequenced by immunoSEQ multiplex PCR; TCRdb stores in-frame clones only, minus some. The sample consists of roughly 70,000 clones, around 97% of them appearing once. Sequencing was carried out using PBMCs. The receptors were gathered from a man in his late teens or twenties in good health and CMV-seronegative.

The chain couples TRBV28 to TRBJ1-5; tentative D call: TRBD1 (5 bases). CDR3 length: 16 amino acids. CDR1 and CDR2 from the germline V gene are MDHEN and SYDVKM. The V end lost 6 bases, the J end lost 5 bases, and 20 bases lay between the germline ends. The CDR3 region has the DNA TGTGCCAGCAGAGCACGGGGTCCCCCGGGGGATCAGCCCCAGCATTTT. This translates into CASRARGPPGDQPQHF.

The V call is TRBV14, the J call TRBJ1-2; 7 nucleotides match TRBD1. This CDR3 has 12 amino acids. Germline CDR1 is SGHDN and CDR2 is FVKESK. With 4 bases clipped from V and 6 bases from J, the junction kept 2 bases outside the gene matches. CDR3 sequence reads: CASSLTGDGYTF. DNA for the CDR3: TGTGCCAGCAGCCTTACAGGGGATGGCTACACCTTC.

Only one count was recorded for this clone. The chain has TRBV18 and TRBJ2-7; TRBD2 agrees at 8 bases. Trimming cost V 0 bases and J 5 bases; bases outside gene matches: 3. Germline V gene lookup returns CDR1 KGHSH and CDR2 LQKENI. The CDR3 is 14 residues long. Written as DNA, the CDR3 is TGTGCCAGCTCACCACCGGCGGGGGGTAACGAGCAGTACTTC. As protein: CASSPPAGGNEQYF. The full variable domain, completed using reference TRBV18 and TRBJ2-7, is NAGVMQNPRHLVRRRGQEARLRCSPMKGHSHVYWYRQLPEEGLKFMVYLQKENIIDESGMPKERFSAEFPKEGPSILRIQQVVRGDSAAYFCASSPPAGGNEQYFGPGTRLTVT.

The chain is built from TRBV9 and TRBJ2-1; tentatively, D is TRBD2 (5 bases). CDR3 length: 15 residues. V lost 0 bases, J lost 5 bases, and 12 bases lay in between. Per the germline V gene, CDR1 is SGDLS and CDR2 is YYNGEE. The DNA for the CDR3 is TGTGCCAGCAGCGTAGCCGGGGAATCGCACAATGAGCAGTTCTTC. Amino acid sequence: CASSVAGESHNEQFF.

The V call is TRBV7-8, the J call TRBJ1-2; no firm D call. The CDR3 has 16 residues. Germline V gene sequence: CDR1 SGHVS, CDR2 FQNEAQ. With 7 bases removed from V and 2 bases from J, the gap between germline ends came to 20 bases. The CDR3 loop reads CASTPRVPSQNYGYTF. In DNA, the CDR3 is TGTGCCAGCACCCCTCGCGTTCCTAGCCAGAACTATGGCTACACCTTC.

J is TRBJ1-1 and V is TRBV10-3; D is unclear. Germline V lookup: CDR1 ENHRY, CDR2 SYGVKD. CDR3 length: 13 residues. The V end was cut by 8 bases, the J end by 6 bases, with 16 bases between. Here the CDR3 DNA reads TGTGCCATCGGCGGGGAGGGAATCCCTGAAGCTTTCTTT. It encodes CAIGGEGIPEAFF.

The rearrangement links TRBV7-9 to TRBJ2-5; 13 bases are a match to TRBD2. In germline, CDR1 is SEHNR, CDR2 FQNEAQ (reference sequence). The V segment lost 6 bases and the J segment 6 bases; nucleotides outside the gene matches: 16. The CDR3 is 18 residues long. In DNA form, the CDR3 reads TGTGCCAGCAGTTCTCCCCCCGGGACTAGCGGGATTCTAAAGACCCAGTACTTC. It encodes CASSSPPGTSGILKTQYF.

The chain joins TRBV19 to TRBJ1-5, with a possible D match to TRBD1 (6 bases). CDR1 is LNHDA, CDR2 SQIVND, per germline (reference sequence). V was pared by 0 bases and J by 2 bases, with 17 bases between. This CDR3 has 18 residues. In DNA form, the CDR3 reads TGTGCCAGTAGTATAGATCCCCACAGGGTAGGGGGCAATCAGCCCCAGCATTTT. Protein product: CASSIDPHRVGGNQPQHF.

The chain links TRBV27 to TRBJ1-2; 8 bases are shared with TRBD1. CDR3 size: 14 residues. CDR1 and CDR2 from the germline V gene are MNHEY and SMNVEV (reference sequence). The V segment lost 5 bases and the J segment 4 bases; nucleotides outside the gene matches: 6. The CDR3 protein is CASSETGQAYGYTF. The CDR3 DNA reads as TGTGCCAGCAGTGAAACGGGACAGGCCTATGGCTACACCTTC.

V usage is TRBV6-6 and J usage is TRBJ1-4; D is possibly TRBD1 (5 bases). Trimming shortened V by 8 bases and J by 0 bases, and 10 bases separated the two germline ends. In germline, CDR1 is MNHNY, CDR2 SVGAGI (reference sequence). This CDR3 comprises 14 residues. The CDR3 DNA follows: TGTGCCAGCCGTCCGACAGCAACTAATGAAAAACTGTTTTTT. Translating gives CASRPTATNEKLFF.

As concerns this clone: Mismatch with germline at one junction end may stem from a read error. This chain joins TRBV19 and TRBJ1-2; D is uncertain. Germline V CDR1 and CDR2: LNHDA, SQIVND (reference sequence). This CDR3 comprises 11 residues. CDR3 region: CASSIGSSRAF. The CDR3 DNA sequence: TGTGCCAGTAGTATCGGGAGTTCAAGGGCCTTT.

V usage is TRBV9 and J usage is TRBJ1-1, with 7 bases identical to TRBD1. Germline-derived CDR1 and CDR2 are SGDLS and YYNGEE. Trimming cost V 4 bases and J 3 bases; bases outside gene matches: 9. This CDR3 has 15 residues. This CDR3 reads CASSPTGEADTEAFF. The CDR3 nucleotides read TGTGCCAGCAGCCCCACAGGGGAGGCGGACACTGAAGCTTTCTTT.

This chain connects TRBV2 to TRBJ1-5; 8 nucleotides line up with TRBD1. The CDR3 is 15 amino acids. With 6 bases clipped from V and 4 bases from J, the junction kept 8 bases outside the gene matches. The germline V gene encodes CDR1 SNHLY and CDR2 FYNNEI. CDR3 DNA: TGTGCCAGCAGGGGACAGGTTCACCTGAATCAGCCCCAGCATTTT. Translating it yields CASRGQVHLNQPQHF.

The chain joins TRBV19 to TRBJ1-4, with D unresolved. V gave up 6 bases and J gave up 7 bases, with 9 bases separating them. Germline CDR1 and CDR2: LNHDA and SQIVND (reference sequence). The CDR3 covers 12 residues. The CDR3 spells CASRRSGEKLFF. The CDR3 region has the DNA TGTGCCAGTAGGAGGTCCGGTGAAAAACTGTTTTTT.

The chain combines TRBV6-1 with TRBJ1-2; 10 nucleotides agree with TRBD1. Germline V CDR1 and CDR2: MNHNS, SASEGT. The V segment lost 4 bases and the J segment 0 bases; nucleotides outside the gene matches: 8. The CDR3 has 17 residues. Here the CDR3 reads CASSGRDRGKANYGYTF. CDR3 DNA sequence: TGTGCCAGCAGTGGCCGGGACAGGGGAAAAGCTAACTATGGCTACACCTTC.

This sequence joins TRBV2 and TRBJ1-4; D is perhaps TRBD1 (5 bases). V gave up 3 bases and J gave up 8 bases, with 10 bases separating them. Per germline, CDR1 SNHLY and CDR2 FYNNEI. The CDR3 is made up of 13 amino acids. CDR3 coding DNA: TGTGCCAGCAGTGAGGGGGGTGGAGAAAAACTGTTTTTT. Amino acid sequence: CASSEGGGEKLFF.

The CDR3 sequence is CASSPDRANTGELFF. CDR3 nucleotides: TGTGCCAGCAGCCCCGACAGGGCGAACACCGGGGAGCTGTTTTTT. This chain joins TRBV27 and TRBJ2-2; 7 bases agree with TRBD1. Germline values: CDR1 MNHEY, CDR2 SMNVEV (reference sequence). The V and J ends lost 6 bases and 0 bases, in that order; junction bases with no gene match: 4. The CDR3 spans 15 residues.

The V gene is TRBV13, the J gene TRBJ2-7; 8 bases line up with TRBD1. V shed 4 bases, J shed 0 bases, and the junction held 2 bases outside the gene matches. The CDR3 extends over 14 amino acids. The germline CDR1 and CDR2 sequences are PRHDT and FYEKMQ (reference sequence). The CDR3 sequence: CASSWTGSSYEQYF. CDR3 sequence (DNA): TGTGCCAGCAGCTGGACAGGGAGCTCCTACGAGCAGTACTTC.

This clone appeared a single time. The V call is TRBV28, the J call TRBJ2-1; 8 nucleotides match TRBD1. Trimming cost V 4 bases and J 4 bases; bases outside gene matches: 6. The CDR3 has 15 amino acids. Looked up from germline, CDR1 is MDHEN and CDR2 is SYDVKM. This CDR3 reads CASSSPGQEYNEQFF. As DNA, the CDR3 is TGTGCCAGCAGTTCACCGGGACAGGAGTACAATGAGCAGTTCTTC. Looking up the rest from reference TRBV28 and TRBJ2-1 gives the full variable domain: DVKVTQSSRYLVKRTGEKVFLECVQDMDHENMFWYRQDPGLGLRLIYFSYDVKMKEKGDIPEGYSVSREKKERFSLILESASTNQTSMYLCASSSPGQEYNEQFFGPGTRLTVL.

V and J are TRBV5-4 and TRBJ1-4; D gene uncertain. V was shortened by 0 bases and J by 5 bases, with 8 bases between the two germline ends. This CDR3 has 14 amino acids. Looked up from germline, CDR1 is SGHNT and CDR2 is YYREEE (reference sequence). For the CDR3, the DNA is TGTGCCAGCAGCTTGGACAGATTGAATGAAAAACTGTTTTTT. Its translation: CASSLDRLNEKLFF.

V usage is TRBV11-2 and J usage is TRBJ1-2; D unresolved. Trimming left V 8 bases short and J 4 bases short, with 17 bases between. The CDR3 totals 14 residues. Germline CDR1 and CDR2: SGHAT and FQNNGV. CDR3: CASRRVGQAYGYTF. The CDR3, as DNA: TGTGCCAGCCGCCGAGTGGGCCAGGCCTATGGCTACACCTTC.

The chain uses TRBV4-1 and TRBJ1-1, with unresolved D. Trimming removed 4 bases at V and 0 bases at J, with 15 bases between. This CDR3 spans 16 amino acids. The germline gives CDR1 MGHRA, CDR2 YSYEKL. CDR3 coding DNA: TGCGCCAGCAGCCGAGTTCTGGAGTTCATGAACACTGAAGCTTTCTTT. Amino acid sequence: CASSRVLEFMNTEAFF.

This clone has only one observation. The gene calls are TRBV28 and TRBJ2-5, with TRBD1 identical over 8 bases. This CDR3 region has 14 residues. The germline gives CDR1 MDHEN, CDR2 SYDVKM. After removal of 3 bases from V and 1 base from J, the junction contained 1 base not matched to a gene. DNA of the CDR3: TGTGCCAGCAGTTTCACAGGGGGCCAAGAGACCCAGTACTTC. Its translation is CASSFTGGQETQYF.

As to this clone: At one end the junction does not follow the germline gene, possibly because of a read error. J is TRBJ1-2 and V is TRBV6-5; 8 nucleotides match TRBD1. From germline, CDR1 is MNHEY and CDR2 SVGAGI. This CDR3 region has 14 residues. CDR3 loop: CASSSDREGVESAF. The CDR3 DNA reads as TGTGCCAGCAGTTCGGACAGGGAAGGGGTAGAGTCCGCCTTC.

The chain employs TRBV27 and TRBJ1-5, with D unresolved. Germline V lookup: CDR1 MNHEY, CDR2 SMNVEV (reference sequence). There are 14 residues in the CDR3. Trimming took off 4 bases at V and 7 bases at J, with 14 bases between the two ends. CDR3 coding DNA: TGTGCCAGCAGTTCGACCGGAGGAGGGCAGCCCCAGCATTTT. It specifies CASSSTGGGQPQHF.

The chain has TRBV9 and TRBJ1-4; a weak D match, TRBD1 (5 bases). CDR1 SGDLS and CDR2 YYNGEE come from the germline V gene. The CDR3 contains 15 residues. The germline V and J ends were trimmed by 0 bases and 7 bases, with 13 bases remaining between them. The CDR3, as DNA: TGTGCCAGCAGCGTAGGGAGAGGCCAGGGTGAAAAACTGTTTTTT. This sequence encodes CASSVGRGQGEKLFF.